The next 5 T cell receptor beta chains were all read from a single sample in a study of Ad26.COV2.S vaccination and SARS-CoV-2 variants. TCRdb keeps only in-frame clones here, not all; method: immunoSEQ multiplex PCR. This table holds around 500,000 clones, roughly 87% found once. Documented treatment: roughly 20 received Ad26.COV2.S at low or high dose, single or two shots; several received placebo; per-sample allocation not given. After the first vaccine or placebo injection, samples were drawn on day 63. Specimen: peripheral blood, collected in a trial of Ad26.COV2.S vaccine versus placebo. The source of these receptors is a person aged 18-65 years who received the Ad26.COV2.S COVID-19 vaccine or a placebo.

A word on this clone: This specimen includes other DNA sequences encoding the same CDR3. J is TRBJ2-5 and V is TRBV5-1; D not certain. The CDR3 spans 14 residues. Trimming removed 0 bases at V and 1 base at J, with 7 bases between. Germline CDR1 reads SGHRS; CDR2 reads YFSETQ. The CDR3 DNA is TGCGCCAGCAGCTTGGCCAGCTCCCAAGAGACCCAGTACTTC. Translation gives CASSLASSQETQYF.

V usage is TRBV28 and J usage is TRBJ2-1; no definite D call. CDR3 size: 16 residues. Trimming took off 3 bases at V and 4 bases at J, with 16 bases between the two ends. Germline CDR1 is MDHEN and CDR2 is SYDVKM. The DNA of the CDR3 is TGTGCCAGCAGTTTCAGCCCGCTAAACAATTACAATGAGCAGTTCTTC. Its protein product is CASSFSPLNNYNEQFF. Looking up the rest from reference TRBV28 and TRBJ2-1 gives the full variable domain: DVKVTQSSRYLVKRTGEKVFLECVQDMDHENMFWYRQDPGLGLRLIYFSYDVKMKEKGDIPEGYSVSREKKERFSLILESASTNQTSMYLCASSFSPLNNYNEQFFGPGTRLTVL.

The chain joins TRBV5-1 to TRBJ2-3; 7 bases align to TRBD1. Germline CDR1 SGHRS, CDR2 YFSETQ. CDR3 length equals 14 residues. The V segment lost 0 bases and the J segment 4 bases; nucleotides outside the gene matches: 2. CDR3 nucleotide sequence: TGCGCCAGCAGCTTGGGACAGGGTTCAGATACGCAGTATTTT. This encodes CASSLGQGSDTQYF.

The chain joins TRBV30 to TRBJ1-5; no definite D call. Germline values: CDR1 GTSNPN, CDR2 SVGIG (reference sequence). This CDR3 spans 13 amino acids. V was clipped by 2 bases and J by 7 bases, with 12 bases between them. This chain's CDR3 is CAWSSGLGQPQHF. As DNA, the CDR3 is TGTGCCTGGAGTTCTGGGTTGGGGCAGCCCCAGCATTTT.

The chain joins TRBV24-1 to TRBJ2-1; D call uncertain. V was shortened by 7 bases and J by 2 bases, with 5 bases between the two germline ends. Germline V lookup: CDR1 KGHDR, CDR2 SFDVKD. CDR3 size: 12 residues. CDR3 DNA sequence: TGTGCCACCAGGGGCCCCTACAATGAGCAGTTCTTC. Protein: CATRGPYNEQFF.